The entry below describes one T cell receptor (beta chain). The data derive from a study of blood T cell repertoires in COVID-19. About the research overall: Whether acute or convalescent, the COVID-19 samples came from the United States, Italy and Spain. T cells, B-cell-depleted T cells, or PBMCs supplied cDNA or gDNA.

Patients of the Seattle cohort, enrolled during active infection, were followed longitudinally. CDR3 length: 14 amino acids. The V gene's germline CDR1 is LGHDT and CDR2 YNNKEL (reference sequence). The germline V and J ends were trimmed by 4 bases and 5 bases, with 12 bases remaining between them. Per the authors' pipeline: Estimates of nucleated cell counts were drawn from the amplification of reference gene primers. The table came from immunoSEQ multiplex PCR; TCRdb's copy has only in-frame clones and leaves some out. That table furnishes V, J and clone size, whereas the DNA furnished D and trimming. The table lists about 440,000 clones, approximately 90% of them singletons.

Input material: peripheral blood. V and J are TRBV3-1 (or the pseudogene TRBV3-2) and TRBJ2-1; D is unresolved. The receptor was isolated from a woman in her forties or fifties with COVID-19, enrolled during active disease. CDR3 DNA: TGTGCCAGCAGCCCTTCCGACGGAGACAATGAGCAGTTCTTC. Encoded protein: CASSPSDGDNEQFF.